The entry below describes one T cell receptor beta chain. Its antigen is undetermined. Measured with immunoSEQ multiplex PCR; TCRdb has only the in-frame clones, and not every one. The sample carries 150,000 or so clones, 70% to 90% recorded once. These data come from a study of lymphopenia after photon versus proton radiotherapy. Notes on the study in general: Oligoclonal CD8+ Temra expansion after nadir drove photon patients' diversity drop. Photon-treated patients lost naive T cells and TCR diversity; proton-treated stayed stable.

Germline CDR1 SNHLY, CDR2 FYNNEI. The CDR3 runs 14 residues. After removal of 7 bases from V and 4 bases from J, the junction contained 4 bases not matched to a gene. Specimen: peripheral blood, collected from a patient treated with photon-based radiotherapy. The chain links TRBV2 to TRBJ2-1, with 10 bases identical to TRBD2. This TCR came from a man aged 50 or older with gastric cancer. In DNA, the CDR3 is TGTGCCAGCAAGGGACTAGCGAGATACAATGAGCAGTTCTTC. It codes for CASKGLARYNEQFF.